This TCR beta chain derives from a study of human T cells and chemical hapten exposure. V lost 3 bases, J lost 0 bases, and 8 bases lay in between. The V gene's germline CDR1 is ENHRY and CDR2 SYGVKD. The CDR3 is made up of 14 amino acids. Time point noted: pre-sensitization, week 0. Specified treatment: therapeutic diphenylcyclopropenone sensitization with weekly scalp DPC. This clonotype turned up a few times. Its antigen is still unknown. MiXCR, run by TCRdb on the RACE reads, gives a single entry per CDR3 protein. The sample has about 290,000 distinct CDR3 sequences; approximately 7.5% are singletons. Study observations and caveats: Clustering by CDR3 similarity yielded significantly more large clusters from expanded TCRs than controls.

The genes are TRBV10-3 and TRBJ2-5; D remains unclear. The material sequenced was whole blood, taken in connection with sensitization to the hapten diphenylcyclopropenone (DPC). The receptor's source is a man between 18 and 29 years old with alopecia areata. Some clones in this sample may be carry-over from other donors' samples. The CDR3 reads CAISDGRDQETQYF. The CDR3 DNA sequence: TGTGCCATCAGTGACGGTCGGGACCAAGAGACCCAGTACTTC.